This T cell receptor beta chain was identified in a study of post-analysis software for immune sequencing data. In the case of this clonotype: Its specificity is unknown.

This CDR3 is 17 amino acids long. CDR1 is DFQATT and CDR2 is SNEGSKA in the germline V gene (reference sequence). TCR beta libraries were prepared from cDNA with unique molecular identifiers. TCRdb processed the PCR reads anew with MiXCR; each CDR3 protein has one entry. The data contain roughly 620,000 distinct CDR3 sequences, roughly 40% of them singletons. Broader study findings: There were four or five TRBV segments more frequent in patients than controls, and TRBV5-6, TRBV5-1 and TRBV20-1 were among them. Compared against controls, patients with multiple sclerosis displayed significantly lower normalized Chao1 diversity.

Sequencing was carried out using blood. The clonotype was recovered from a girl between 10 and 17 years old with multiple sclerosis. The J gene is TRBJ2-5, the V gene TRBV20-1; 12 bases align to TRBD2. The last part of the DNA fits TRBJ2-7 better; the J call may be wrong. DNA for the CDR3: TGCAGTGCTAGAGGTGCTAGCGGGGGGGCCAAATTTGACGAGCAGTACTTC. Its protein product is CSARGASGGAKFDEQYF.